This entry lists 21 T cell receptor beta chains sequenced from one sample in a study of radiotherapy plus CTLA-4 blockade in lung cancer. Here immunoSEQ multiplex PCR was the method, and the copy in TCRdb shows in-frame clones only, minus some. This sample has 90,000 to 150,000 clones, with roughly 80% found just once. Sample: peripheral blood, taken from a patient treated with radiotherapy plus ipilimumab. These receptors were taken from a human donor with non-small cell lung cancer who had a partial response to radiotherapy plus ipilimumab.

The chain recombines TRBV10-3 with TRBJ2-2, with a weak D call TRBD1 (5 bases). Trimming took off 2 bases at V and 2 bases at J, with 18 bases between the two ends. There are 18 residues in the CDR3. CDR1 and CDR2 from the germline V gene are ENHRY and SYGVKD. CDR3 nucleotide sequence: TGTGCCATCAGTGAGACGAACCTACAGGTCCCAAACACCGGGGAGCTGTTTTTT. As protein: CAISETNLQVPNTGELFF.

This clone was recorded only once. The V and J genes are TRBV6-1 and TRBJ2-3; TRBD1 might be the D (5 bases). In germline, CDR1 is MNHNS, CDR2 SASEGT. CDR3 size: 14 residues. Trimming removed 2 bases at V and 4 bases at J, with 10 bases between. The CDR3 DNA follows: TGTGCCAGCAGTGAAAGGGGTCCCCCAGATACGCAGTATTTT. Translated, it gives CASSERGPPDTQYF.

V gene TRBV11-2 combines with J gene TRBJ1-6, with 8 bases matching TRBD1. This CDR3 is 14 amino acids long. The junction had 2 bases not matched to a gene; V was cut back by 3 bases and J by 7 bases. Germline CDR1 and CDR2: SGHAT and FQNNGV. CDR3 sequence reads: CASSLTGENSPLHF. CDR3 nucleotides: TGTGCCAGCAGCTTGACAGGGGAGAATTCACCCCTCCACTTT.

The chain uses TRBV28 and TRBJ2-2, with 7 bases matching TRBD1. The trim removed 5 bases at V and 3 bases at J, leaving 3 bases unmatched. The CDR3 has 14 residues. CDR1 is MDHEN, CDR2 SYDVKM, per germline. The DNA of the CDR3 is TGTGCCAGCAGTCCCGGGACAGACACCGGGGAGCTGTTTTTT. Protein product: CASSPGTDTGELFF.

The CDR3 DNA is TGTGCCAGCTCACGACAGGGGGCAGACGAGCAGTACTTC. Translated, it gives CASSRQGADEQYF. The chain couples TRBV18 to TRBJ2-5; 10 bases agree with TRBD1. The J call could be wrong; TRBJ2-7 is a better fit for the DNA end. The CDR3 has 13 residues. Germline assignment: CDR1 KGHSH and CDR2 LQKENI.

The chain carries TRBV6-1 and TRBJ1-5; D perhaps matches TRBD1 (5 bases). V gave up 5 bases and J gave up 6 bases, with 11 bases separating them. Germline CDR1 MNHNS, CDR2 SASEGT. The CDR3 covers 13 residues. As DNA, the CDR3 is TGTGCCAGCAGTACCAGGGTTGCTCAGCCCCAGCATTTT. Its translation is CASSTRVAQPQHF.

With regard to this clone: This sample also contains other DNA sequences that code for the same CDR3. The gene calls are TRBV6-1 and TRBJ2-1; perhaps TRBD2 as D (6 bases). Trimming left V 2 bases short and J 0 bases short, with 8 bases between. The germline gives CDR1 MNHNS, CDR2 SASEGT. The CDR3 has 15 residues. The CDR3 loop is CASSERESSYNEQFF. CDR3 bases: TGTGCCAGCAGTGAACGGGAGAGCTCCTACAATGAGCAGTTCTTC.

This chain connects TRBV4-3 to TRBJ1-1, with D uncertain. The germline CDR1 and CDR2 sequences are LGHNA and YSLEER. CDR3 length: 16 residues. V shed 0 bases and J shed 5 bases, with 16 bases lying between them. The CDR3 DNA sequence: TGCGCCAGCAGCCAAGATACCCCGGCCAGAGGGACTGAAGCTTTCTTT. It codes for CASSQDTPARGTEAFF.

The V gene is TRBV4-1, the J gene TRBJ1-1, with 9 bases that match TRBD1. J lost 4 bases, V lost 4 bases, and 4 bases had no gene match. Germline values: CDR1 MGHRA, CDR2 YSYEKL. The CDR3 has 14 amino acids. CDR3 nucleotides: TGCGCCAGCAGCCCCACAGGGGGCACCACTGAAGCTTTCTTT. As protein: CASSPTGGTTEAFF.

This clone was seen just once. J is TRBJ1-4 and V is TRBV29-1; D is perhaps TRBD1 (5 bases). The CDR3 length is 15 residues. Germline CDR1 and CDR2: SQVTM and ANQGSEA. V lost 4 bases and J lost 5, with 17 bases in between. The CDR3 sequence: CSVGERGRPNEKLFF. In DNA form, the CDR3 reads TGCAGCGTTGGCGAGCGGGGGAGGCCCAATGAAAAACTGTTTTTT.

This chain links TRBV28 with TRBJ2-3; a weak D match, TRBD1 (6 bases). Trimming took 3 bases from V and 4 from J, leaving 8 bases between them. The CDR3 is made up of 13 amino acids. Germline V gene lookup returns CDR1 MDHEN and CDR2 SYDVKM. The CDR3: CASSLQGPDTQYF. CDR3 DNA sequence: TGTGCCAGCAGTTTGCAGGGGCCAGATACGCAGTATTTT.

This chain joins TRBV10-3 and TRBJ1-2; TRBD1 aligns across 9 bases. The CDR3 contains 16 residues. V lost 0 bases to trimming and J lost 5 bases; unmatched junction nucleotides: 7. CDR1 ENHRY and CDR2 SYGVKD come from the germline V gene. The DNA of the CDR3 is TGTGCCATCAGTGAGTCGACACAGGGGGCCCTGTATGGCTACACCTTC. Translated, it gives CAISESTQGALYGYTF.

The CDR3 DNA follows: TGTGCCATCAAAGGTCAGGCGGGAGAGACCCAGTACTTC. Protein sequence: CAIKGQAGETQYF. J is TRBJ2-5 and V is TRBV10-3, with D perhaps TRBD2 (5 bases). The length of the CDR3 is 13 residues. The germline gives CDR1 ENHRY, CDR2 SYGVKD. Trimming cost V 7 bases and J 4 bases, with 13 bases left between them.

The genes are TRBV28 and TRBJ2-3; TRBD1 agrees at 9 bases. Germline assignment: CDR1 MDHEN and CDR2 SYDVKM. This CDR3 comprises 15 residues. The ends lost 3 bases at V and 0 bases at J; junction bases unmatched: 1. In DNA form, the CDR3 reads TGTGCCAGCAGTTTGGACAGGGGAAGCACAGATACGCAGTATTTT. Its translation is CASSLDRGSTDTQYF. Based on the CDR3 plus reference TRBV28 and TRBJ2-3, the full variable domain is DVKVTQSSRYLVKRTGEKVFLECVQDMDHENMFWYRQDPGLGLRLIYFSYDVKMKEKGDIPEGYSVSREKKERFSLILESASTNQTSMYLCASSLDRGSTDTQYFGPGTRLTVL.

The chain joins TRBV4-1 to TRBJ1-2; weak D call: TRBD1 (5 bases). Trimming removed 1 base at V and 4 bases at J, with 16 bases between. Germline values: CDR1 MGHRA, CDR2 YSYEKL. This CDR3 comprises 16 residues. CDR3 sequence: CASSQGLRQGFYGYTF. The CDR3 coding sequence is TGCGCCAGCAGCCAAGGGCTTAGGCAGGGATTCTATGGCTACACCTTC.

This clone has a handful of counts. The identical CDR3 is also encoded by other nucleotide sequences in the sample. The chain has TRBV7-6 and TRBJ1-2; 8 bases align to TRBD1. In germline, CDR1 is SGHVS, CDR2 FNYEAQ. V lost 5 bases to trimming and J lost 14 bases; unmatched junction nucleotides: 13. The CDR3 sequence is 13 residues long. The CDR3 here is CASSPTSGGVRTF. In DNA, the CDR3 is TGTGCCAGCAGCCCAACCTCAGGGGGCGTGAGAACCTTC.

The chain recombines TRBV18 with TRBJ1-2, with 7 bases fitting TRBD1. CDR1 KGHSH and CDR2 LQKENI come from the germline V gene. Trimming took 2 bases from V and 3 from J; bases not matched to a gene: 3. This CDR3 is built from 14 residues. CDR3 in amino acids: CASSPTGTDYGYTF. CDR3 nucleotides: TGTGCCAGCTCACCAACCGGGACAGACTATGGCTACACCTTC.

The V call is TRBV6-5, the J call TRBJ1-1; D perhaps matches TRBD1 (5 bases). Between the trimmed V and J ends, which lost 6 bases and 1 base, there was a span of 9 bases. The V gene's germline CDR1 is MNHEY and CDR2 SVGAGI. The CDR3 runs 13 residues. The CDR3 is CASRTTGNTEAFF. CDR3 sequence (DNA): TGTGCCAGCAGAACCACAGGGAACACTGAAGCTTTCTTT.

The genes are TRBV6-6 and TRBJ2-5, with TRBD1 matching 10 bases. The CDR3 extends over 14 amino acids. The trim removed 8 bases at V and 5 bases at J, leaving 8 bases unmatched. Per germline, CDR1 MNHNY and CDR2 SVGAGI (reference sequence). The CDR3 DNA follows: TGTGCCAGCGAGGAGACAGGGGGCCGGGAGACCCAGTACTTC. Its translation is CASEETGGRETQYF.

In this sample, this clone turned up a few times. This chain joins TRBV30 and TRBJ2-5; the D gene is possibly TRBD1 (5 bases). The CDR3 is 12 residues long. Per the germline V gene, CDR1 is GTSNPN and CDR2 is SVGIG (reference sequence). Trimming shortened V by 0 bases and J by 4 bases, and 6 bases separated the two germline ends. CDR3 sequence: CAWSVRGETQYF. DNA of the CDR3: TGTGCCTGGAGTGTAAGGGGAGAGACCCAGTACTTC.

V and J are TRBV28 and TRBJ1-3, with a tentative D call TRBD1 (5 bases). CDR3 length: 16 residues. V was cut by 4 bases and J by 3 bases, with 16 bases left in between. Germline-derived CDR1 and CDR2 are MDHEN and SYDVKM. CDR3 in DNA: TGTGCCAGCAGTTCTATTCGGCAGGGTGATGGAAACACCATATATTTT. Protein: CASSSIRQGDGNTIYF.